The T cell receptor (beta chain) under discussion was sequenced for a study of T cell changes during pregnancy in multiple sclerosis. CDR3 length: 14 amino acids. Trimming removed 3 bases from V and 6 bases from J; junction bases left unmatched: 3. Germline CDR1 and CDR2: SGHDT and YYEEEE. TCRdb's table, derived via immunoSEQ multiplex PCR, lists solely in-frame clones and lacks some. The sample lists tens of thousands of clones, around 92% occurring once. The sample consisted of peripheral blood, taken in the first trimester of pregnancy. The sequence came from a female donor with multiple sclerosis, enrolled in a pregnancy study. The V call is TRBV5-6, the J call TRBJ1-2; 12 positions match TRBD1. CDR3 sequence: CASSSGTGGHGYTF. CDR3 nucleotides: TGTGCCAGCAGCTCGGGGACAGGGGGCCATGGCTACACCTTC. Using reference TRBV5-6 and TRBJ1-2 for the parts outside the CDR3, the full variable domain is DAGVTQSPTHLIKTRGQQVTLRCSPKSGHDTVSWYQQALGQGPQFIFQYYEEEERQRGNFPDRFSGHQFPNYSSELNVNALLLGDSALYLCASSSGTGGHGYTFGSGTRLTVV.